Below, 8 T cell receptor beta chains from the same sample are listed, as sequenced in a study of shared clonotypes between healthy human individuals. Produced via immunoSEQ multiplex PCR; TCRdb's table is partial and in-frame only. The table lists some 480,000 clones, around 79% of them singletons, with approximately 12% in the top ten. The specimen was PBMCs. The receptors come from a woman aged 40 to 50 in good health. Some clones in this sample may be carry-over from other donors' samples.

The V gene is TRBV5-4, the J gene TRBJ2-1, with 10 bases matching TRBD2. V gave up 0 bases and J gave up 4 bases; unmatched junction bases: 4. CDR3 length: 16 residues. Germline V lookup: CDR1 SGHNT, CDR2 YYREEE (reference sequence). The CDR3 bases are TGTGCCAGCAGCTTGGGGGGTAGCGGGAGGTACAATGAGCAGTTCTTC. Encoded protein: CASSLGGSGRYNEQFF. Using reference TRBV5-4 and TRBJ2-1 for the parts outside the CDR3, the full variable domain is ETGVTQSPTHLIKTRGQQVTLRCSSQSGHNTVSWYQQALGQGPQFIFQYYREEENGRGNFPPRFSGLQFPNYSSELNVNALELDDSALYLCASSLGGSGRYNEQFFGPGTRLTVL.

The chain couples TRBV5-1 to TRBJ2-1; weak D call: TRBD1 (5 bases). Germline lookup yields CDR1 SGHRS and CDR2 YFSETQ. Trimming pared 5 bases from V and 6 bases from J, leaving 6 bases between. CDR3 length equals 11 residues. In nucleotides, the CDR3 is TGCGCCAGCAGAGGGGCCAATGAGCAGTTCTTC. It is translated as CASRGANEQFF.

This clone was seen a handful of times. V gene TRBV5-6 combines with J gene TRBJ2-2; possibly TRBD2 for D (5 bases). CDR1 is SGHDT and CDR2 is YYEEEE in the germline V gene. The CDR3 consists of 16 residues. V lost 0 bases and J 0 bases, leaving 9 bases between the germline ends. CDR3 bases: TGTGCCAGCAGCTTGGGTCCAGCGGCGAACACCGGGGAGCTGTTTTTT. Translated, it gives CASSLGPAANTGELFF.

The chain couples TRBV5-4 to TRBJ2-7; D remains unclear. Germline V lookup: CDR1 SGHNT, CDR2 YYREEE (reference sequence). Trimming shortened V by 0 bases and J by 12 bases, and 4 bases separated the two germline ends. The CDR3 consists of 9 residues. CDR3 amino acids: CASSLAPYF. CDR3 nucleotide sequence: TGTGCCAGCAGCTTGGCCCCGTACTTC. Using reference TRBV5-4 and TRBJ2-7 for the parts outside the CDR3, the full variable domain is ETGVTQSPTHLIKTRGQQVTLRCSSQSGHNTVSWYQQALGQGPQFIFQYYREEENGRGNFPPRFSGLQFPNYSSELNVNALELDDSALYLCASSLAPYFGPGTRLTVT.

Notes on this clone: A far larger clone is off by one base, so a read error is likely. This chain joins TRBV9 and TRBJ1-5; 9 bases are shared with TRBD1. Trimming took 0 bases from V and 6 from J; bases not matched to a gene: 4. The CDR3 spans 15 residues. Germline CDR1 is SGDLS and CDR2 is YYNGEE. The CDR3 sequence: CASSVETGGSQPQHF. In nucleotides, the CDR3 is TGTGCCAGCAGCGTAGAGACAGGGGGATCTCAGCCCCAGCATTTT.

This clone was counted a single time. Since a far larger clone is one base different, this is likely a read error. The chain has TRBV7-9 and TRBJ2-7, with TRBD1 as a possible D gene (6 bases). Germline-derived CDR1 and CDR2 are SEHNR and FQNEAQ (reference sequence). The CDR3 runs to 14 residues. The V end was cut by 8 bases, the J end by 2 bases, with 16 bases between. The CDR3 loop is CASVKGDIAYEQYF. The DNA for the CDR3 is TGTGCCAGCGTGAAAGGGGACATAGCCTACGAGCAGTACTTC.

The genes are TRBV5-1 and TRBJ2-3; D ambiguous. V lost 2 bases, J lost 2 bases, and 6 bases lay in between. The germline V gene has CDR1 SGHRS and CDR2 YFSETQ. This CDR3 has 13 residues. CDR3 region: CASSLIPTDTQYF. Here the CDR3 DNA reads TGCGCCAGCAGCTTAATCCCCACAGATACGCAGTATTTT. The whole variable domain, remainder taken from reference TRBV5-1 and TRBJ2-3, is KAGVTQTPRYLIKTRGQQVTLSCSPISGHRSVSWYQQTPGQGLQFLFEYFSETQRNKGNFPGRFSGRQFSNSRSEMNVSTLELGDSALYLCASSLIPTDTQYFGPGTRLTVL.

This clone was detected once. Mismatch with germline at one junction end may stem from a read error. The V gene is TRBV28, the J gene TRBJ2-5, with D maybe TRBD2 (6 bases). The CDR3 runs to 14 residues. Looked up from germline, CDR1 is MDHEN and CDR2 is SYDVKM. CDR3 DNA sequence: TGTGCCAGCCGGACGGGAGTGGGGCAAGGGACCCAGTACTTC. Amino acids: CASRTGVGQGTQYF.